The rows below give T cell receptor beta chains drawn from one sample of a study of T cells in Graves' hyperthyroidism and ophthalmopathy. TCRdb itself ran the multiplex PCR reads through MiXCR, one entry per CDR3 protein. This sample has around 340,000 distinct CDR3 sequences; more than 11% occur once, and the top ten carry approximately 25%. The sample taken for sequencing was blood. The receptors were sampled from a young woman with Graves' hyperthyroidism. The CDR3 runs from the conserved cysteine through the conserved F or W. Fields, in order: CDR3 DNA, CDR3 protein, J gene, V gene, D gene, clone size. D genes are given only for firm matches. Not every row has a clone size; where given, it reads once, few, many or a size class.

DNA: TGTGCCAGTAGTGGCCTACTAGCGGGAGCTCTCGAAGGCGGGGAGCTGTTTTTT
CDR3: CASSGLLAGALEGGELFF
J: TRBJ2-2
V: TRBV19
D: TRBD2
size: NA

DNA: TGTGCCAGCAGCTTAGTTCCCGGGGGGGCGACAGATACGCAGTATTTT
CDR3: CASSLVPGGATDTQYF
J: TRBJ2-3
V: TRBV7-2
D: TRBD2
size: many

DNA: TGCAGTGCTAGTAGACAGGGGGTCTCACCCCTCCACTTT
CDR3: CSASRQGVSPLHF
J: TRBJ1-6
V: TRBV20-1
D: TRBD1
size: NA

DNA: TGCGCCAGCAGTGAGTGGGAATGGACAGGAAGGGACTACGAGCAGTACTTC
CDR3: CASSEWEWTGRDYEQYF
J: TRBJ2-7
V: TRBV10-1
D: TRBD1
size: many

DNA: TGCAGTGGGGGGACAGGGTGGTCCGATGAGCAGTTCTTC
CDR3: CSGGTGWSDEQFF
J: TRBJ2-1
V: TRBV20-1
D: TRBD1
size: few

DNA: TGTGCCAGCAGTCCTCGTCGGGGGGCAGGCGGAGGGTGGGGAAAACTGTTTTTT
CDR3: CASSPRRGAGGGWGKLFF
J: TRBJ1-4
V: TRBV12-3/TRBV12-4
D: NA
size: few

DNA: TGTGCCAGCAGCCTCCGGCCTGGAGCATACACCGGGGAGCTGTTTTTT
CDR3: CASSLRPGAYTGELFF
J: TRBJ2-2
V: TRBV3-1
D: NA
size: once

DNA: TGCAGTGCTTATAGAAGTTTGCGCGGGTCGGAAGAGCAGTACTTC
CDR3: CSAYRSLRGSEEQYF
J: TRBJ2-7
V: TRBV20-1
D: NA
size: many

DNA: TGCAGTGCTAGAGGTAGCGGGAGCGGGGAGACCCAGTACTTC
CDR3: CSARGSGSGETQYF
J: TRBJ2-5
V: TRBV20-1
D: TRBD2
size: NA

DNA: TGTGCCAGCAGTTTAGCGGGGATCACAGATACGCAGTATTTT
CDR3: CASSLAGITDTQYF
J: TRBJ2-3
V: TRBV7-8
D: TRBD2
size: many

DNA: TGTGCCAGCAGTTATCGGGTGGGAAACACTGAAGCTTTCTTT
CDR3: CASSYRVGNTEAFF
J: TRBJ1-1
V: TRBV6-5
D: NA
size: NA

DNA: TGTGCCAGCAGCCCTCATGGGGCTCAGAGCACAGATACGCAGTATTTT
CDR3: CASSPHGAQSTDTQYF
J: TRBJ2-3
V: TRBV9
D: NA
size: many

DNA: TGTGCCAGCAGTCCTATGTCAGATACGCAGTATTTT
CDR3: CASSPMSDTQYF
J: TRBJ2-3
V: TRBV27
D: NA
size: few

DNA: TGTGCCAGCAGTGAACAGAACTACGAGCAGTACTTC
CDR3: CASSEQNYEQYF
J: TRBJ2-7
V: TRBV28
D: NA
size: many

DNA: TGTGCCAGCAGCCCGGGGGGCCCGACTAATGAAAAACTGTTTTTT
CDR3: CASSPGGPTNEKLFF
J: TRBJ1-4
V: TRBV28
D: NA
size: many

DNA: TGTGCCAGCAGCCAAGGACTAGCGGGAGAAGAGCAGTTCTTC
CDR3: CASSQGLAGEEQFF
J: TRBJ2-1
V: TRBV3-1
D: TRBD2
size: few

DNA: TGTGCCAGCAGCTTAGTTCTTTGGGGGGTCTTTAGCACAGATACGCAGTATTTT
CDR3: CASSLVLWGVFSTDTQYF
J: TRBJ2-3
V: TRBV7-2
D: NA
size: once

DNA: TGTGCCAGCAGCCCCGCGGGCAGGGTCCCCGATACGCAGTATTTT
CDR3: CASSPAGRVPDTQYF
J: TRBJ2-3
V: TRBV11-2
D: NA
size: NA

DNA: TGCAGTGCTAGTGGGAGGACGGGGGGAGGTGACAATCAGCCCCAGCATTTT
CDR3: CSASGRTGGGDNQPQHF
J: TRBJ1-5
V: TRBV20-1
D: NA
size: NA

DNA: TGCAGTGCTAGCTTACCGAGGGGGCAGCCCCAGCATTTT
CDR3: CSASLPRGQPQHF
J: TRBJ1-5
V: TRBV20-1
D: NA
size: NA

DNA: TGTGCCAGCAGCCCCAGCGGGGCGGGAGATACGCAGTATTTT
CDR3: CASSPSGAGDTQYF
J: TRBJ2-3
V: TRBV11-2
D: TRBD2
size: many

DNA: TGTGCCAGCAGTTACGGCGGTGGCAAGCGGAACTCCGGGGAGCTGTTTTTT
CDR3: CASSYGGGKRNSGELFF
J: TRBJ2-2
V: TRBV6-2/TRBV6-3
D: NA
size: few

DNA: TGTGCCAGCAGTTCCGAACGCCAGCCCGACTCTGGAAACACCATATATTTT
CDR3: CASSSERQPDSGNTIYF
J: TRBJ1-3
V: TRBV6-5
D: NA
size: NA

DNA: TGTGCCAGCAGTCCCGGACAGGGGGTAGCCGGGGAGCTGTTTTTT
CDR3: CASSPGQGVAGELFF
J: TRBJ2-2
V: TRBV12-3/TRBV12-4
D: TRBD1
size: NA

DNA: TGCAGTGCGTTCACGAATACGCAGTATTTT
CDR3: CSAFTNTQYF
J: TRBJ2-3
V: TRBV20-1
D: NA
size: many

DNA: TGCAGTGCTAGCGGGGGAATGGCCCCCAGGGGTTTATTCGGCTACACCTTC
CDR3: CSASGGMAPRGLFGYTF
J: TRBJ1-2
V: TRBV20-1
D: NA
size: NA

DNA: TGTGCCTGGAGTCCAATGACGCGCGGCTCCGAGCAGTACTTC
CDR3: CAWSPMTRGSEQYF
J: TRBJ2-7
V: TRBV30
D: NA
size: few

DNA: TGTGCCAGCAGTGGCGGGAATCAGCCCCAGCATTTT
CDR3: CASSGGNQPQHF
J: TRBJ1-5
V: TRBV12-3/TRBV12-4
D: NA
size: many

DNA: TGTGCCAGTAGTATCCTAGCGGGCCCCTACGAGCAGTACTTC
CDR3: CASSILAGPYEQYF
J: TRBJ2-7
V: TRBV11-2
D: TRBD2
size: few

DNA: TGCGCCAGCAGCCAAGGTGTTTTCGAGACCCAGTACTTC
CDR3: CASSQGVFETQYF
J: TRBJ2-5
V: TRBV4-1
D: NA
size: few

DNA: TGTGCCAGCAGCGCCGGGAACAATTCACCCCTCCACTTT
CDR3: CASSAGNNSPLHF
J: TRBJ1-6
V: TRBV28
D: NA
size: NA

DNA: TGTGCCAGCAGGGCGGACAGGGTAGCAGATACGCAGTATTTT
CDR3: CASRADRVADTQYF
J: TRBJ2-3
V: TRBV28
D: TRBD1
size: many

DNA: TGTGCCAGCACCTCGGGACAGCGAAATCAGCCCCAGCATTTT
CDR3: CASTSGQRNQPQHF
J: TRBJ1-5
V: TRBV12-3/TRBV12-4
D: TRBD1
size: few

DNA: TGTGCCAGCAGTGACCCCTCAGTTAATGAAAAACTGTTTTTT
CDR3: CASSDPSVNEKLFF
J: TRBJ1-4
V: TRBV25-1
D: NA
size: few

DNA: TGTGCCAGCAGTTTCTCCGGACTAGCGGGAGGCCCAACCGTATACAATGAGCAGTTCTTC
CDR3: CASSFSGLAGGPTVYNEQFF
J: TRBJ2-1
V: TRBV28
D: TRBD2
size: many

DNA: TGTGCCAGCAGTGAAAGGGGCAGGGGGAAAAGAGGAGAGACCCAGTACTTC
CDR3: CASSERGRGKRGETQYF
J: TRBJ2-5
V: TRBV6-1
D: TRBD1
size: NA

DNA: TGCGCCAGCACCCCCGGGAACACTGATGGAGAGACCCAGTACTTC
CDR3: CASTPGNTDGETQYF
J: TRBJ2-5
V: TRBV10-1
D: NA
size: NA

DNA: TGTGCCAGCAGCCAAAACAGGGGCACCGGGGAGCTGTTTTTT
CDR3: CASSQNRGTGELFF
J: TRBJ2-2
V: TRBV3-1
D: TRBD1
size: few

DNA: TGCAGCGTCCGGGTGACTGGAAACACCATATATTTT
CDR3: CSVRVTGNTIYF
J: TRBJ1-3
V: TRBV29-1
D: NA
size: NA

DNA: TGCAGCGTTTGCCGGGGGCTAGACACTGAAGCTTTCTTT
CDR3: CSVCRGLDTEAFF
J: TRBJ1-1
V: TRBV29-1
D: NA
size: many

DNA: TGTGCCAGCACCCCGGGACAGGGAGAAGAGACCCAGTACTTC
CDR3: CASTPGQGEETQYF
J: TRBJ2-5
V: TRBV12-3/TRBV12-4
D: TRBD1
size: many

DNA: TGCAGTGCGGTTGAACTAATAGCCAAAAACATTCAGTACTTC
CDR3: CSAVELIAKNIQYF
J: TRBJ2-4
V: TRBV20-1
D: NA
size: NA

DNA: TGTGCCAGCTCCCCCGCCGGGAGGGTATCCGAGCAGTACTTC
CDR3: CASSPAGRVSEQYF
J: TRBJ2-7
V: TRBV7-8
D: TRBD2
size: few

DNA: TGTGCCAGCAGCGGCCCTGACTATGGCTACACCTTC
CDR3: CASSGPDYGYTF
J: TRBJ1-2
V: TRBV9
D: NA
size: NA

DNA: TGTGCCAGCAGCGCGGGCAGGACAAGGAACACTGAAGCTTTCTTT
CDR3: CASSAGRTRNTEAFF
J: TRBJ1-1
V: TRBV9
D: NA
size: NA

DNA: TGCGCCAGCAGCGATACTAGCGGGAGGCGTGAAAACATTCAGTACTTC
CDR3: CASSDTSGRRENIQYF
J: TRBJ2-4
V: TRBV4-1
D: TRBD2
size: NA